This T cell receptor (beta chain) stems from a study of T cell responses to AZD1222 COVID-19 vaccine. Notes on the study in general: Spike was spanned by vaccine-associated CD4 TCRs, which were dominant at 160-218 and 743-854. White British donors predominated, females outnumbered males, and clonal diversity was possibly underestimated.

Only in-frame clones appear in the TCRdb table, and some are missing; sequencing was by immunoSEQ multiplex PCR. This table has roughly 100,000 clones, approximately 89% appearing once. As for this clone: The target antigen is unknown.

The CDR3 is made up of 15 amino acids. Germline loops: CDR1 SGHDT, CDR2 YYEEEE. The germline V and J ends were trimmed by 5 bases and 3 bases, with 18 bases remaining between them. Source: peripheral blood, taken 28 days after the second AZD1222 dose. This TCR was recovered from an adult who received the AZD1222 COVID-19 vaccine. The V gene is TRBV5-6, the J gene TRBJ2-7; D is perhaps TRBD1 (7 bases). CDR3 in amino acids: CASSRRAGGFYEQYF. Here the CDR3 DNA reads TGTGCCAGCAGTAGGAGGGCAGGGGGTTTCTACGAGCAGTACTTC.